What follows are 16 T cell receptor beta chains derived from one specimen sequenced in a study of T cells in Graves' hyperthyroidism and ophthalmopathy. TCR beta CDR3 region amplification was performed from RNA transcripts. The HTBI primer set served for first-round RT-PCR of the TCR CDR3. TCRdb re-called the multiplex PCR reads through MiXCR, storing one row per CDR3 protein. Of 530,000 or so distinct CDR3 sequences detected, roughly 25% appear once; the ten largest clones hold approximately 10%. The source material was blood. These receptors were obtained from a woman aged 25 to 45 with Graves' ophthalmopathy.

This clonotype was detected ten times or more. This rearrangement joins TRBV19 to TRBJ1-1; TRBD1 agrees at 7 bases. V lost 8 bases to trimming and J lost 5 bases; unmatched junction nucleotides: 14. Germline V gives CDR1 LNHDA, CDR2 SQIVND (reference sequence). This CDR3 has 15 amino acids. In DNA, the CDR3 is TGTGCCAGTGGAGACAGGGCATTGGGAGGAACTGAAGCTTTCTTT. It yields the protein CASGDRALGGTEAFF. The full variable domain, with the rest looked up from reference TRBV19 and TRBJ1-1, is DGGITQSPKYLFRKEGQNVTLSCEQNLNHDAMYWYRQDPGQGLRLIYYSQIVNDFQKGDIAEGYSVSREKKESFPLTVTSAQKNPTAFYLCASGDRALGGTEAFFGQGTRLTVV.

The chain is built from TRBV6-1 and TRBJ1-1; 8 positions agree with TRBD1. Germline CDR1 reads MNHNS; CDR2 reads SASEGT. CDR3 length: 14 amino acids. After removal of 6 bases from V and 0 bases from J, the junction contained 3 bases not matched to a gene. CDR3 in amino acids: CASRPGGLNTEAFF. The CDR3 coding sequence is TGTGCCAGCAGACCAGGGGGCTTGAACACTGAAGCTTTCTTT.

This clonotype was seen repeatedly, ten times or more. This chain connects TRBV10-3 to TRBJ1-2; no clear D. The V end was cut by 7 bases, the J end by 6 bases, with 15 bases between. Germline V gene sequence: CDR1 ENHRY, CDR2 SYGVKD. This CDR3 contains 13 residues. CDR3 sequence reads: CAINPGRAHGYTF. DNA of the CDR3: TGTGCCATCAACCCCGGACGAGCCCATGGCTACACCTTC.

This chain connects TRBV6-2 or TRBV6-3 to TRBJ1-1; 9 positions match TRBD1. Germline CDR1 and CDR2: MNHEY and SVGEGT. The CDR3 runs to 15 residues. J was trimmed by 3 bases and V by 1 base; bases with no gene match: 3. In DNA form, the CDR3 reads TGTGCCAGCAGTTACTGGGGACAGGGCTACACTGAAGCTTTCTTT. Its translation: CASSYWGQGYTEAFF.

J is TRBJ1-2 and V is TRBV6-1; 7 positions agree with TRBD1. CDR3 size: 13 residues. In germline, CDR1 is MNHNS, CDR2 SASEGT. V dropped 7 bases and J dropped 3; count of bases not matched to a gene: 5. The CDR3 protein is CASTRQGDYGYTF. CDR3 DNA sequence: TGTGCCAGCACCCGACAGGGAGACTATGGCTACACCTTC.

Notes on this clonotype: This sequence may be a read error, since a much larger clone differs from it by one base. The chain couples TRBV18 to TRBJ1-1; TRBD1 matches at 9 bases. This CDR3 is 16 amino acids long. Germline CDR1 is KGHSH and CDR2 is LQKENI. V was pared by 6 bases and J by 0 bases, with 8 bases of the junction left unmatched. The CDR3 region has the DNA TGTGCCAGCTCGATGGGACAGGGAGCTCTGAACACTGAAGCTTTCTTT. Translated, it gives CASSMGQGALNTEAFF. Full variable domain (missing parts from reference TRBV18 and TRBJ1-1): NAGVMQNPRHLVRRRGQEARLRCSPMKGHSHVYWYRQLPEEGLKFMVYLQKENIIDESGMPKERFSAEFPKEGPSILRIQQVVRGDSAAYFCASSMGQGALNTEAFFGQGTRLTVV.

In this sample, this clonotype turned up a few times. The chain uses TRBV6-4 and TRBJ2-2; no firm D call. CDR3 length equals 15 residues. V lost 7 bases to trimming and J lost 1 base, with 13 bases between them. Germline V CDR1 and CDR2: MRHNA, SNTAGT. The CDR3 nucleotides are TGTGCCAGCACCCCGGACGGAGAGAACACCGGGGAGCTGTTTTTT. Translation gives CASTPDGENTGELFF.

This clonotype was counted ten times or more. This chain joins TRBV7-2 and TRBJ2-5; 8 bases align to TRBD2. Germline lookup yields CDR1 SGHTA and CDR2 FQGNSA. The CDR3 runs to 16 residues. V lost 5 bases, J lost 1 base, and 9 bases stayed unmatched. CDR3 nucleotides: TGTGCCAGCAGCACATCGATGGGGACTAGCCAAGAGACCCAGTACTTC. This translates into CASSTSMGTSQETQYF.

This clonotype was seen at least ten times. V gene TRBV6-2 or TRBV6-3 combines with J gene TRBJ2-2; D remains unclear. The CDR3 is 15 amino acids. Per germline, CDR1 MNHEY and CDR2 SVGEGT. V was pared by 5 bases and J by 3 bases, with 13 bases between. The CDR3 DNA reads as TGTGCCAGCAGTGTCGTAAGGGCTTACACCGGGGAGCTGTTTTTT. Amino acid sequence: CASSVVRAYTGELFF.

This chain links TRBV9 with TRBJ2-7; 9 positions agree with TRBD1. The germline gives CDR1 SGDLS, CDR2 YYNGEE. J lost 0 bases, V lost 0 bases, and 19 bases had no gene match. The CDR3 contains 21 residues. Written as DNA, the CDR3 is TGTGCCAGCAGCGTAGAAAAGACGGTAGGGGACAGGGCAAAGAGCTCCTACGAGCAGTACTTC. Translation gives CASSVEKTVGDRAKSSYEQYF.

This clonotype occurred many times. The rearrangement uses TRBV29-1 and TRBJ1-2, with 9 positions matching TRBD1. CDR3 length equals 13 residues. The germline gives CDR1 SQVTM, CDR2 ANQGSEA. V trimming: 5 bases; J trimming: 3 bases; junction bases outside the gene matches: 4. The CDR3 spells CSVTGGADYGYTF. DNA of the CDR3: TGCAGCGTTACAGGGGGCGCGGACTATGGCTACACCTTC. The full variable domain, in which reference TRBV29-1 and TRBJ1-2 provide the parts outside the CDR3, is SAVISQKPSRDICQRGTSLTIQCQVDSQVTMMFWYRQQPGQSLTLIATANQGSEATYESGFVIDKFPISRPNLTFSTLTVSNMSPEDSSIYLCSVTGGADYGYTFGSGTRLTVV.

This clonotype was counted many times. V and J are TRBV2 and TRBJ1-2; TRBD1 is a possible D gene (6 bases). Germline V gives CDR1 SNHLY, CDR2 FYNNEI. Deletions cut 0 bases from V and 8 bases from J, with 10 bases between. The CDR3 consists of 13 residues. This CDR3 reads CASSEAGQRGYTF. CDR3 coding DNA: TGTGCCAGCAGTGAAGCAGGACAGCGGGGCTACACCTTC.

In its sample, this clonotype was seen many times. This chain's CDR3 is CASSRGSYWGQPQHF. The DNA for the CDR3 is TGTGCCAGCAGCCGAGGGAGTTACTGGGGTCAGCCCCAGCATTTT. This chain joins TRBV7-2 and TRBJ1-5; no definite D call. The ends were cut back, 5 bases at V and 6 bases at J, with 17 bases in the middle. CDR3 length: 15 residues. Germline V CDR1 and CDR2: SGHTA, FQGNSA.

This clonotype was counted many times. The V call is TRBV30, the J call TRBJ1-5; maybe TRBD1 (5 bases). Germline CDR1 is GTSNPN and CDR2 is SVGIG (reference sequence). V was trimmed by 2 bases and J by 0 bases, leaving 8 bases between them. CDR3 length: 14 residues. In DNA, the CDR3 is TGTGCCTGGAGTATCGGGGGTAGCAATCAGCCCCAGCATTTT. It translates to CAWSIGGSNQPQHF.

Many counts were recorded for this clonotype. This chain uses TRBV6-2 or TRBV6-3 with TRBJ1-1; 9 bases are a match to TRBD1. J was trimmed by 3 bases and V by 0 bases; bases with no gene match: 14. The CDR3 is made up of 19 amino acids. Germline V gene lookup returns CDR1 MNHEY and CDR2 SVGEGT. CDR3 region: CASSYSSLKGQGFDTEAFF. As DNA, the CDR3 is TGTGCCAGCAGTTACTCGAGTCTAAAGGGACAGGGATTTGACACTGAAGCTTTCTTT.

This clonotype was seen many times. The J gene is TRBJ1-3, the V gene TRBV27; D is perhaps TRBD1 (5 bases). Deletions cut 7 bases from V and 3 bases from J, with 10 bases between. The germline CDR1 and CDR2 sequences are MNHEY and SMNVEV (reference sequence). CDR3 length equals 13 residues. In nucleotides, the CDR3 is TGTGCCAGCATGTCGGGGGTTGGAAACACCATATATTTT. This encodes CASMSGVGNTIYF.